Presented here are 15 T cell receptor beta chains from one specimen sequenced in a study of T cells in pancreatic ductal adenocarcinoma. This table comes from immunoSEQ multiplex PCR, and its TCRdb copy is limited to in-frame clones, with some not included. Of roughly 100,000 clones in the sample, roughly 95% were seen once. Selected pancreatic ductal adenocarcinoma patients had undergone surgery without neoadjuvant therapy. The sample was PBMCs. The source of these receptors is a human donor with pancreatic ductal adenocarcinoma.

Only one count was recorded for this clone. This rearrangement joins TRBV16 to TRBJ2-7; unclear D gene. This CDR3 spans 13 amino acids. The V gene lost 2 bases and the J gene lost 0 bases, with 5 bases spanning the gap. The V gene's germline CDR1 is KGHSY and CDR2 FQNENV. The CDR3 nucleotides read TGTGCCAGCAGCCAAGAGAGCTCCTACGAGCAGTACTTC. This gives the protein CASSQESSYEQYF.

The chain recombines TRBV18 with TRBJ2-5, with D maybe TRBD1 (5 bases). The CDR3 runs 14 residues. Germline lookup yields CDR1 KGHSH and CDR2 LQKENI. The ends were cut back, 0 bases at V and 6 bases at J, with 11 bases in the middle. The CDR3 here is CASSPPSGAQTQYF. CDR3 sequence (DNA): TGTGCCAGCTCACCACCTTCTGGGGCTCAGACCCAGTACTTC.

The chain uses TRBV6-5 and TRBJ2-7, with 7 bases that match TRBD1. This CDR3 comprises 13 residues. From germline, CDR1 is MNHEY and CDR2 SVGAGI. J was trimmed by 3 bases and V by 5 bases; bases with no gene match: 4. The CDR3 sequence: CASSETGNYEQYF. Written as DNA, the CDR3 is TGTGCCAGCAGTGAGACAGGGAACTACGAGCAGTACTTC.

V usage is TRBV5-1 and J usage is TRBJ1-1, with 9 bases identical to TRBD1. Per germline, CDR1 SGHRS and CDR2 YFSETQ. The CDR3 length is 13 residues. V lost 4 bases and J lost 11; bases outside the gene matches: 9. The CDR3 coding sequence is TGCGCCAGCAGCCCGGGACAGGGTATTGGCGCTTTCTTT. Its translation: CASSPGQGIGAFF.

The chain recombines TRBV30 with TRBJ1-1; 7 nucleotides align to TRBD1. The J segment lost 3 bases and the V segment lost 2 bases, leaving 3 bases of the junction unmatched. Germline CDR1 GTSNPN, CDR2 SVGIG (reference sequence). This CDR3 contains 13 residues. CDR3 sequence reads: CAWSPQGYTEAFF. DNA for the CDR3: TGTGCCTGGAGTCCACAGGGGTACACTGAAGCTTTCTTT.

CDR3 in DNA: TGTGCCAGCAGCCCAGGGGAGACAGAGACCCAGTACTTC. It codes for CASSPGETETQYF. The chain joins TRBV28 to TRBJ2-5, with a tentative D call TRBD1 (6 bases). The V gene lost 6 bases and the J gene lost 4 bases, with 12 bases spanning the gap. This CDR3 region has 13 residues. The germline V gene has CDR1 MDHEN and CDR2 SYDVKM.

As for this clone: One end of the junction fails to match germline, which may point to a read error. V and J are TRBV2 and TRBJ1-5; no firm D call. The CDR3 spans 15 residues. Germline assignment: CDR1 SNHLY and CDR2 FYNNEI. The CDR3 sequence is CASREGMRVSQPQHF. The CDR3 nucleotides are TGTGCCAGCAGGGAAGGTATGAGGGTGAGTCAGCCCCAGCATTTT.

The chain's CDR3 is CASSGGGAGAYNEQFF. The CDR3 DNA is TGTGCCAGCAGTGGGGGGGGAGCGGGAGCTTACAATGAGCAGTTCTTC. The J gene is TRBJ2-1, the V gene TRBV27; 8 bases line up with TRBD2. The V and J ends lost 5 bases and 4 bases, in that order; junction bases with no gene match: 10. The CDR3 consists of 16 residues. Germline CDR1 MNHEY, CDR2 SMNVEV (reference sequence).

The chain joins TRBV5-1 to TRBJ2-2, with TRBD1 as a possible D gene (5 bases). CDR3 size: 14 residues. Trimming left V 2 bases short and J 1 base short, with 6 bases between. Germline CDR1 SGHRS, CDR2 YFSETQ. The CDR3 DNA follows: TGCGCCAGCAGCTTCGGACAGAACACCGGGGAGCTGTTTTTT. It yields the protein CASSFGQNTGELFF.

This rearrangement joins TRBV6-1 to TRBJ1-3, with D unclear. The ends were cut back, 3 bases at V and 2 bases at J, with 14 bases in the middle. CDR1 is MNHNS and CDR2 is SASEGT in the germline V gene. The CDR3 is 16 amino acids. In DNA, the CDR3 is TGTGCCAGCAGTGAGTTCGTACTGTTTACTGGAAACACCATATATTTT. Amino acid sequence: CASSEFVLFTGNTIYF.

The chain joins TRBV2 to TRBJ2-2; TRBD1 matches 11 bases. Germline V gene lookup returns CDR1 SNHLY and CDR2 FYNNEI. The length of the CDR3 is 14 residues. Trimming at V came to 10 bases and at J to 5 bases, leaving 6 bases not matched to a gene. The CDR3 here is CAKTGTGGTGELFF. CDR3 coding DNA: TGTGCCAAGACCGGGACAGGGGGGACCGGGGAGCTGTTTTTT.

CDR3 in DNA: TGCGCCAGCAGCTTGGAAGCGGCTGGGGCCAACGTCCTGACTTTC. This translates into CASSLEAAGANVLTF. J is TRBJ2-6 and V is TRBV5-1; D is perhaps TRBD2 (5 bases). V shed 0 bases and J shed 2 bases, with 6 bases lying between them. Germline V CDR1 and CDR2: SGHRS, YFSETQ. CDR3 length: 15 residues.

This clone was seen a single time. The rearrangement links TRBV19 to TRBJ2-7; perhaps TRBD1 as D (6 bases). V lost 4 bases and J 5 bases, leaving 9 bases between the germline ends. CDR3 length equals 12 residues. Germline CDR1 is LNHDA and CDR2 is SQIVND (reference sequence). The CDR3 loop reads CASSTSGDEQYF. Written as DNA, the CDR3 is TGTGCCAGTAGTACCTCAGGGGACGAGCAGTACTTC. Together with reference TRBV19 and TRBJ2-7, the CDR3 gives the full variable domain: DGGITQSPKYLFRKEGQNVTLSCEQNLNHDAMYWYRQDPGQGLRLIYYSQIVNDFQKGDIAEGYSVSREKKESFPLTVTSAQKNPTAFYLCASSTSGDEQYFGPGTRLTVT.

V usage is TRBV28 and J usage is TRBJ2-5, with 11 nucleotides matching TRBD2. V trimming: 6 bases; J trimming: 5 bases; junction bases outside the gene matches: 8. The CDR3 has 15 residues. Germline assignment: CDR1 MDHEN and CDR2 SYDVKM. The CDR3 coding sequence is TGTGCCAGCAGCGAAGGACTAGCGGGCTCGGAGACCCAGTACTTC. Translation: CASSEGLAGSETQYF.

J is TRBJ2-5 and V is TRBV18; 8 bases are shared with TRBD1. Germline V gives CDR1 KGHSH, CDR2 LQKENI. This CDR3 region has 15 residues. V was clipped by 4 bases and J by 3 bases; unmatched bases: 7. The CDR3 here is CASSRTGFNEETQYF. CDR3 coding DNA: TGTGCCAGCTCACGGACAGGGTTTAACGAAGAGACCCAGTACTTC.